These 25 T cell receptor beta chains were sequenced from one sample in a study of T cell responses to AZD1222 COVID-19 vaccine. Only in-frame clones appear in the TCRdb table, and some are missing; sequencing was by immunoSEQ multiplex PCR. This table has about 57,000 clones, 85% to 90% appearing once. This sample comprised peripheral blood, obtained on day 0 of AZD1222 vaccination. Receptor source: an adult in good health.

This chain joins TRBV5-1 and TRBJ1-6; no clear D. The CDR3 consists of 15 residues. With 6 bases removed from V and 2 bases from J, the gap between germline ends came to 12 bases. CDR1 SGHRS and CDR2 YFSETQ come from the germline V gene. The CDR3 is CASNGEGAYNSPLHF. CDR3 DNA sequence: TGCGCCAGCAATGGGGAGGGTGCCTATAATTCACCCCTCCACTTT.

The chain uses TRBV5-4 and TRBJ2-5; 8 bases agree with TRBD2. Looked up from germline, CDR1 is SGHNT and CDR2 is YYREEE (reference sequence). CDR3 size: 14 residues. J gave up 5 bases and V 4 bases, and 7 bases lay outside the gene matches. This chain's CDR3 is CASSSGLAPETQYF. The CDR3 nucleotides are TGTGCCAGCAGCAGCGGACTAGCCCCCGAGACCCAGTACTTC.

Concerning this clone: Other DNA sequences within the sample encode an identical CDR3. This rearrangement joins TRBV10-3 to TRBJ2-4; D gene ambiguous. Per germline, CDR1 ENHRY and CDR2 SYGVKD. Trimming removed 0 bases from V and 6 bases from J, with 6 bases in between. The CDR3 spans 13 residues. The CDR3 loop is CAISESGLNIQYF. CDR3 nucleotides: TGTGCCATCAGTGAGTCGGGCCTAAACATTCAGTACTTC.

This chain joins TRBV19 and TRBJ1-3; 11 bases map to TRBD1. The CDR3 is made up of 16 amino acids. V lost 5 bases to trimming and J lost 3 bases; unmatched junction nucleotides: 6. Germline CDR1 LNHDA, CDR2 SQIVND (reference sequence). In DNA form, the CDR3 reads TGTGCCAGTAGTTCTGGACAGGGGGCGATTGGAAACACCATATATTTT. This translates into CASSSGQGAIGNTIYF.

J is TRBJ1-3 and V is TRBV18; D remains unclear. Looked up from germline, CDR1 is KGHSH and CDR2 is LQKENI. The V end was cut by 3 bases, the J end by 8 bases, with 17 bases between. The CDR3 extends over 15 amino acids. In nucleotides, the CDR3 is TGTGCCAGCTCACCGCTCGGGTCCATAAGTGACACCATATATTTT. Translated: CASSPLGSISDTIYF.

This CDR3 is CASSLMGVGQPQHF. DNA of the CDR3: TGTGCCAGCAGCTTGATGGGGGTCGGTCAGCCCCAGCATTTT. This chain joins TRBV5-4 and TRBJ1-5, with D tentatively TRBD1 (5 bases). From germline, CDR1 is SGHNT and CDR2 YYREEE (reference sequence). Trimming shortened V by 1 base and J by 6 bases, and 11 bases separated the two germline ends. The CDR3 contains 14 residues.

The rearrangement joins TRBV6-1 to TRBJ2-7; the match to TRBD1 covers 11 bases. Germline loops: CDR1 MNHNS, CDR2 SASEGT. The CDR3 has 17 residues. V dropped 3 bases and J dropped 2; count of bases not matched to a gene: 9. CDR3 bases: TGTGCCAGCAGTGATCCGCCTCGGGACAGGGGGACCTACGAGCAGTACTTC. It codes for CASSDPPRDRGTYEQYF.

The chain is built from TRBV6-5 and TRBJ2-7; no definite D call. V was cut by 6 bases and J by 0 bases, with 9 bases left in between. The CDR3 is 13 residues long. In germline, CDR1 is MNHEY, CDR2 SVGAGI. The CDR3, as DNA: TGTGCCAGCAGCCTCCTTAGCTCCTACGAGCAGTACTTC. Amino acids: CASSLLSSYEQYF.

In its sample, this clone was seen a few times. This chain uses TRBV2 with TRBJ2-5; 11 bases fit TRBD2. The junction had 7 bases not matched to a gene; V was cut back by 6 bases and J by 4 bases. The germline CDR1 and CDR2 sequences are SNHLY and FYNNEI. CDR3 length: 15 amino acids. As DNA, the CDR3 is TGTGCCAGCAGGAAGACTAGCGGGGCTGCAGAGACCCAGTACTTC. Its translation is CASRKTSGAAETQYF.

The rearrangement uses TRBV12-5 and TRBJ1-2; D remains unclear. Germline CDR1 LGHNT, CDR2 FRNRAP. Trimming removed 1 base from V and 7 bases from J, with 10 bases in between. The CDR3 length is 13 residues. In DNA, the CDR3 is TGTGCTAGTGGTTTGGGGCCCGTCGGTGGCTACACCTTC. Translating gives CASGLGPVGGYTF.

The V call is TRBV18, the J call TRBJ1-5, with D possibly matching TRBD1 (5 bases). The CDR3 sequence is 15 residues long. Per the germline V gene, CDR1 is KGHSH and CDR2 is LQKENI. Trimming pared 2 bases from V and 4 bases from J, leaving 12 bases between. The CDR3 DNA sequence: TGTGCCAGCTCACCATCGTCGGGGCTTAATCAGCCCCAGCATTTT. Protein: CASSPSSGLNQPQHF.

In DNA form, the CDR3 reads TGTGCCACCAGCAGGATCGGACAGGGCCTCAATCAGCCCCAGCATTTT. Residues: CATSRIGQGLNQPQHF. The genes are TRBV15 and TRBJ1-5, with 8 bases matching TRBD1. Per germline, CDR1 LNHNV and CDR2 YYDKDF (reference sequence). Trimming removed 3 bases from V and 3 bases from J; junction bases left unmatched: 7. The length of the CDR3 is 16 residues.

This sequence joins TRBV7-2 and TRBJ1-4, with 7 bases fitting TRBD1. This CDR3 is built from 14 residues. After removal of 5 bases from V and 8 bases from J, the junction contained 8 bases not matched to a gene. Germline V lookup: CDR1 SGHTA, CDR2 FQGNSA. CDR3 residues: CASSPGRGREKLFF. The CDR3 coding sequence is TGTGCCAGCAGCCCCGGGAGGGGGCGCGAAAAACTGTTTTTT.

This clone was found once. This rearrangement joins TRBV29-1 to TRBJ2-1, with 7 bases fitting TRBD2. V lost 8 bases, J lost 0 bases, and 13 bases stayed unmatched. The length of the CDR3 is 16 residues. Germline V gene lookup returns CDR1 SQVTM and CDR2 ANQGSEA. The CDR3 sequence: CSPVVVGRSSYNEQFF. CDR3 DNA: TGCAGCCCCGTAGTAGTCGGGAGGAGCTCCTACAATGAGCAGTTCTTC.

This clone was recorded only once. The chain combines TRBV9 with TRBJ1-5; possibly TRBD1 for D (6 bases). V lost 4 bases and J 0 bases, leaving 11 bases between the germline ends. The CDR3 consists of 15 residues. The germline CDR1 and CDR2 sequences are SGDLS and YYNGEE. The CDR3: CASSLEDSSNQPQHF. The CDR3, as DNA: TGTGCCAGCAGCCTAGAGGACAGTAGCAATCAGCCCCAGCATTTT.

CDR3 nucleotides: TGTGCCAGCAGCGAGGACAGAAACTATGGCTACACCTTC. Translated, it gives CASSEDRNYGYTF. The chain joins TRBV6-5 to TRBJ1-2, with D possibly matching TRBD1 (6 bases). The V gene's germline CDR1 is MNHEY and CDR2 SVGAGI. CDR3 length equals 13 residues. V lost 6 bases to trimming and J lost 2 bases, with 10 bases between them.

The V call is TRBV5-1, the J call TRBJ1-2; possibly TRBD1 for D (5 bases). Germline-derived CDR1 and CDR2 are SGHRS and YFSETQ. V shed 4 bases and J shed 5 bases, with 12 bases lying between them. This CDR3 is built from 13 residues. CDR3 amino acids: CASSQRGGYGYTF. CDR3 nucleotides: TGCGCCAGCAGCCAACGGGGCGGGTATGGCTACACCTTC.

The rearrangement uses TRBV7-9 and TRBJ1-2, with 7 bases fitting TRBD1. The CDR3 runs 15 residues. V dropped 3 bases and J dropped 4; count of bases not matched to a gene: 8. Looked up from germline, CDR1 is SEHNR and CDR2 is FQNEAQ (reference sequence). Written as DNA, the CDR3 is TGTGCCAGCAGCTTGGAGACAGGGTATAGCTATGGCTACACCTTC. Its protein product is CASSLETGYSYGYTF.

V is TRBV7-3 and J is TRBJ2-1, with D perhaps TRBD2 (5 bases). This CDR3 contains 13 residues. Trimming stripped 2 bases from V and 7 bases from J, with 9 bases between. Germline V gene sequence: CDR1 SGHTA, CDR2 FQGTGA. Here the CDR3 DNA reads TGTGCCAGCAGCTTATCGGGGTTAAATGAGCAGTTCTTC. Translating gives CASSLSGLNEQFF.

This clone occurred a few times. This sequence joins TRBV7-2 and TRBJ1-1; TRBD1 is a possible D gene (5 bases). The CDR3 runs to 14 residues. Deletions cut 4 bases from V and 8 bases from J, with 17 bases between. Germline V gene data show CDR1 as SGHTA and CDR2 as FQGNSA. CDR3 DNA: TGTGCCAGCAGCTCACCAACATGGGGGACCGAAGCTTTCTTT. Residues: CASSSPTWGTEAFF.

This sequence joins TRBV7-9 and TRBJ1-5; the D gene is possibly TRBD1 (6 bases). Germline assignment: CDR1 SEHNR and CDR2 FQNEAQ (reference sequence). The CDR3 length is 14 residues. V lost 3 bases to trimming and J lost 6 bases, with 12 bases between them. CDR3 coding DNA: TGTGCCAGCAGCTTGGGGGGGGCAGGTCAGCCCCAGCATTTT. Translated: CASSLGGAGQPQHF. Based on the CDR3 plus reference TRBV7-9 and TRBJ1-5, the full variable domain is DTGVSQNPRHKITKRGQNVTFRCDPISEHNRLYWYRQTLGQGPEFLTYFQNEAQLEKSRLLSDRFSAERPKGSFSTLEIQRTEQGDSAMYLCASSLGGAGQPQHFGDGTRLSIL.

The CDR3 coding sequence is TGTGCCAGTAGTCGACTAGCGGGCAGCACAGATACGCAGTATTTT. Translated: CASSRLAGSTDTQYF. J is TRBJ2-3 and V is TRBV19; TRBD2 aligns across 10 bases. In germline, CDR1 is LNHDA, CDR2 SQIVND (reference sequence). The V gene end was trimmed by 5 bases and the J gene end by 0 bases; junction bases not matched to a gene: 2. The CDR3 has 15 amino acids.

J is TRBJ2-1 and V is TRBV6-5; 8 bases are shared with TRBD1. Trimming took 11 bases from V and 10 from J; bases not matched to a gene: 16. Germline V CDR1 and CDR2: MNHEY, SVGAGI. The CDR3 has 14 amino acids. The CDR3 region is CALQRAGGAVEQFF. The CDR3 region has the DNA TGTGCCCTTCAAAGGGCAGGGGGCGCGGTAGAGCAGTTCTTC.

The V and J genes are TRBV3-1 (or the pseudogene TRBV3-2) and TRBJ1-2; TRBD1 matches at 7 bases. With V trimmed by 4 bases and J by 4 bases, 9 bases remained unmatched. The germline gives CDR1 LGHDT, CDR2 YNNKEL (reference sequence). The CDR3 spans 15 residues. The CDR3 spells CASSRSTGMIYGYTF. The CDR3 region has the DNA TGTGCCAGCAGCCGATCGACAGGGATGATCTATGGCTACACCTTC.

This CDR3 is CASSETGGNTIYF. CDR3 in DNA: TGTGCCAGCAGCGAGACAGGGGGAAACACCATATATTTT. This sequence joins TRBV3-1 (or the pseudogene TRBV3-2) and TRBJ1-3; 7 bases agree with TRBD1. J was trimmed by 4 bases and V by 5 bases; bases with no gene match: 2. Germline CDR1 is LGHDT and CDR2 is YNNKEL (reference sequence). This CDR3 is 13 amino acids long.